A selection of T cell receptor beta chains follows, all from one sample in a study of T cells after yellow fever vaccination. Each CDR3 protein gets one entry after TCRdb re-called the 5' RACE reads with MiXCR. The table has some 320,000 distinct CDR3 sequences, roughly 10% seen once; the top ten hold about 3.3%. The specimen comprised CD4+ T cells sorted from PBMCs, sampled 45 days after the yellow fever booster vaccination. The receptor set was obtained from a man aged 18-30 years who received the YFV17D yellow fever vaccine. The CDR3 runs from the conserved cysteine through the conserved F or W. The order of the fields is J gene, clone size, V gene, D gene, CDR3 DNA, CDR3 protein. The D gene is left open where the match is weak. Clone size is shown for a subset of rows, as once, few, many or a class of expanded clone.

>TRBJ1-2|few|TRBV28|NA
TGTGCCAGCAGTCGCCGGAGAGGCCTTACAAGCCGCCTAGCTAACTATGGCTACACCTTC
CASSRRRGLTSRLANYGYTF
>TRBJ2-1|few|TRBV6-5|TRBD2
TGTGCCAGCAGTTACACGGGGGGTACCTACAATGAGCAGTTCTTC
CASSYTGGTYNEQFF
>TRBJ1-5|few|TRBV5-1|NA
TGCGCCAGCAGCTTGGGTCCCCAGACATCCAATCAGCCCCAGCATTTT
CASSLGPQTSNQPQHF
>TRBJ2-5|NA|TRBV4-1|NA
TGCGCCAGCAGCCGTCTGCCTTTAGCAGTCCAAGAGACCCAGTACTTC
CASSRLPLAVQETQYF
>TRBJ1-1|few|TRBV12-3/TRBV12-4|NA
TGTGCCAGCAGTTTACCGCCGAGAGTCCCGAACACTGAAGCTTTCTTT
CASSLPPRVPNTEAFF
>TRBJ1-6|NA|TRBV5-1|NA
TGCGCCAGCAGCTTGGAACAGGGCTGGAATTCACCCCTCCACTTT
CASSLEQGWNSPLHF
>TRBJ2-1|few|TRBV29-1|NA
TGCAGCGCCCGGGGCCCCTTTGGGGTTTACAATGAGCAGTTCTTC
CSARGPFGVYNEQFF
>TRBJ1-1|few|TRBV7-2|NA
TGTGCCAGCAGCTTAGACGCGACTGAAGCTTTCTTT
CASSLDATEAFF
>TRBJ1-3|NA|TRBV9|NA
TGTGCCAGCAGCCCCCCGGGGGCGACTGGGCAGAGCTCTGGAAACACCATATATTTT
CASSPPGATGQSSGNTIYF
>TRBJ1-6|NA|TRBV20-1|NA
TGCAGTGCTAGTACAAGTCGGGCAGCTAATTCACCCCTCCACTTT
CSASTSRAANSPLHF
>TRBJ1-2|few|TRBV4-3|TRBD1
TGCGCCAGCAGCCAAGGGACAGGGGCGGACTATGGCTACACCTTC
CASSQGTGADYGYTF
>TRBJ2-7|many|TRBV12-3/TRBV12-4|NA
TGTGCCAGCAGTTTAGGCCGCTCCTACGAGCAGTACTTC
CASSLGRSYEQYF
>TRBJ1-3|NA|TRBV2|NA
TGTGCGGACGGAGGGGACTCTGGAAACACCATATATTTT
CADGGDSGNTIYF
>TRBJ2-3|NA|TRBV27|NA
TGTGCCAGTCTGCGGGGCCAGCCTAGCACAGATACGCAGTATTTT
CASLRGQPSTDTQYF
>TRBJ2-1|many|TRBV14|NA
TGTGCCAGCAGCTTTGTAGGGCACTCCTACAATGAGCAGTTCTTC
CASSFVGHSYNEQFF
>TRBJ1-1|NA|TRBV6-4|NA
TGTGCCAGCAGTAGAGAGGAGAACACTGAAGCTTTCTTT
CASSREENTEAFF
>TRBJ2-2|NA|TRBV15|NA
TGTGCCACCAGCAGATCCCAGGGGTCAACGGCGGTCGGGGAGCTGTTTTTT
CATSRSQGSTAVGELFF
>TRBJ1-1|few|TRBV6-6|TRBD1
TGTGCCAGCAGTCGGGACAGGCCTCCTGAAGCTTTCTTT
CASSRDRPPEAFF
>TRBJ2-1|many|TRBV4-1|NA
TGCGCCAGCAGTCAGGGAAGGTTGAGGGGGGGCAGCTCCTACAATGAGCAGTTCTTC
CASSQGRLRGGSSYNEQFF
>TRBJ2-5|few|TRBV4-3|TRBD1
TGCGCCAGCAGTCCTTCAGGGGGAGAGACCCAGTACTTC
CASSPSGGETQYF
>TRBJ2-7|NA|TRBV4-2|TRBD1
TGTGCCAGCAGCCAAGAAGACAGGGGGTACGAGCAGTACTTC
CASSQEDRGYEQYF
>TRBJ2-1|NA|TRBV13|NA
TGTGCCAGCAGCTCCCCGGGGTTTGGGGAAGACAATGAGCAGTTCTTC
CASSSPGFGEDNEQFF
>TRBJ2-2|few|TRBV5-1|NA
TGCGCCAGCAGCTTTGGCGGGGTGAACACCGGGGAGCTGTTTTTT
CASSFGGVNTGELFF
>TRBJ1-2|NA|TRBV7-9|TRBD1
TGTGCCAGCAGCTCGCCCCGGGACAGGGGGACCTATGGCTACACCTTC
CASSSPRDRGTYGYTF
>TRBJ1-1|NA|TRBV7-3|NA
TGTGCCAGCAGCACTTATAAGAACACTGAAGCTTTCTTT
CASSTYKNTEAFF
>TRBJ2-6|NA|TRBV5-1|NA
TGCGCCAGCAGCTTGGCGGATGGGGCCAACGTCCTGACTTTC
CASSLADGANVLTF
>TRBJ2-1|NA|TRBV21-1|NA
TGTGCCAGCAGCAAATCCGGACCGAACAATGAGCAGTTCTTC
CASSKSGPNNEQFF
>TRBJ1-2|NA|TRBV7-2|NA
TGTGCCAGCAGGGTCGGGGCGCATGGCTACACCTTC
CASRVGAHGYTF
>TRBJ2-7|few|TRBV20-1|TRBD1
TGCAGTGCTAGATTCGGGCATGGACAGGCCTACGAGCAGTACTTC
CSARFGHGQAYEQYF
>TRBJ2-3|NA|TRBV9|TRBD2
TGTGCCAGCAGCGTCGGGACTAGCGGGGGGATAGATACGCAGTATTTT
CASSVGTSGGIDTQYF
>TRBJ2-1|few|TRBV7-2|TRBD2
TGTGCCAGCAGGCGAGCGGGGGGGAGCTCCTACAATGAGCAGTTCTTC
CASRRAGGSSYNEQFF
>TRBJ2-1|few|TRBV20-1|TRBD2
TGCAGTGCTAGCGTGGGGGGGGGCTCCTACAATGAGCAGTTCTTC
CSASVGGGSYNEQFF
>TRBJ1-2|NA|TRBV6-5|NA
TGTGCCAGCAGTCTCACCTTTAACTATGGCTACACCTTC
CASSLTFNYGYTF
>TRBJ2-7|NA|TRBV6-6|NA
TGTGCCAGCAGTTACTCACAAGGGATCGAGCAGTACTTC
CASSYSQGIEQYF
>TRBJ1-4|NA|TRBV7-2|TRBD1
TGTGCCAGCAGCCTGGACAGGGTTTCTGAAAAACTGTTTTTT
CASSLDRVSEKLFF
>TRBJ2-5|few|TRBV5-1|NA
TGCGCCAGCAGCTTAGAAGCGTCGGGGACCCAGTACTTC
CASSLEASGTQYF
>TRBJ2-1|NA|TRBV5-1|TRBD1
TGCGCCAGCAGCTTGCCAGGGACAGGGGTCAATGAGCAGTTCTTC
CASSLPGTGVNEQFF
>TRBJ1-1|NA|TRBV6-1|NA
TGTGCCAGCAGCAGGGTTTGGGGGGCGAACACTGAAGCTTTCTTT
CASSRVWGANTEAFF
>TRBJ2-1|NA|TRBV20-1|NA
TGCAGTGCTAGAGTCGGGGGTAACTACAATGAGCAGTTCTTC
CSARVGGNYNEQFF
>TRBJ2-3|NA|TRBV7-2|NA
TGTGCCAGCAGCATCAGTAGGAGTACGCAGTATTTT
CASSISRSTQYF
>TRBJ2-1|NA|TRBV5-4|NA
TGTGCCAGCAGCTTGGGGTCTTTGGGGGCCGCTCCCTGGAATGAGCAGTTCTTC
CASSLGSLGAAPWNEQFF
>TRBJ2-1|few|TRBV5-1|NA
TGCGCCAGCAGCTACACATCGAGCTCCTACAATGAGCAGTTCTTC
CASSYTSSSYNEQFF
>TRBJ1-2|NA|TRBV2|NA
TGTGCCAGCGAGGGCGGGCATGAAGGCTACACCTTC
CASEGGHEGYTF
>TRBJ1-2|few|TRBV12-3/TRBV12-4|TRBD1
TGTGCCAGCAGTTTAACAGACAGGGGGCATGATGGCTACACCTTC
CASSLTDRGHDGYTF
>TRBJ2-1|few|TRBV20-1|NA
TGCAGTGGGGCCTTCGGCAGGGCCCGTCCCTCCGGATACAATGAGCAGTTCTTC
CSGAFGRARPSGYNEQFF
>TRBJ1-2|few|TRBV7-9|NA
TGTGCCAGCAGCTTAGAAGGGGGTTGGGGCTACACCTTC
CASSLEGGWGYTF
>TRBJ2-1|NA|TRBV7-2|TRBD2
TGTGCCAGCAGCTGGAGCGGGGGGCACAATGAGCAGTTCTTC
CASSWSGGHNEQFF